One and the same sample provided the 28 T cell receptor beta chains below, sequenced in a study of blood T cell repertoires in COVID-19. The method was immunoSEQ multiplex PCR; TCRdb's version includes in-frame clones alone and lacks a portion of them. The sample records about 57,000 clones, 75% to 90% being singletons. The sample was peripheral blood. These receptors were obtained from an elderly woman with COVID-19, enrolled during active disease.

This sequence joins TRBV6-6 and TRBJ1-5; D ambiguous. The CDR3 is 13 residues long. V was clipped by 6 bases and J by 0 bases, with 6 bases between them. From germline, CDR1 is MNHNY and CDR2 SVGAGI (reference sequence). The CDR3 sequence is CASSPFSNQPQHF. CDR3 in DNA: TGTGCCAGCAGCCCGTTTAGCAATCAGCCCCAGCATTTT.

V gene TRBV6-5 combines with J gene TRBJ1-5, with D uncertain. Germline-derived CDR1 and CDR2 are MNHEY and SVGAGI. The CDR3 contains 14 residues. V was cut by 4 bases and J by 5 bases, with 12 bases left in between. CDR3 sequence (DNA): TGTGCCAGCAGTTTCTCGGGCAGGCATCAGCCCCAGCATTTT. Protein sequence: CASSFSGRHQPQHF.

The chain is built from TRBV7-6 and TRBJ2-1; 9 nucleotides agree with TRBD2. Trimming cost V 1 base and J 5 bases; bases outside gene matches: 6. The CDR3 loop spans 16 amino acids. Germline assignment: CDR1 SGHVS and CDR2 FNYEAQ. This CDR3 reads CASSLGGGGANNEQFF. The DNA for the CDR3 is TGTGCCAGCAGCTTAGGTGGCGGGGGGGCTAACAATGAGCAGTTCTTC. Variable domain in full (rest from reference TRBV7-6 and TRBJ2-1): GAGVSQSPRYKVTKRGQDVALRCDPISGHVSLYWYRQALGQGPEFLTYFNYEAQQDKSGLPNDRFSAERPEGSISTLTIQRTEQRDSAMYRCASSLGGGGANNEQFFGPGTRLTVL.

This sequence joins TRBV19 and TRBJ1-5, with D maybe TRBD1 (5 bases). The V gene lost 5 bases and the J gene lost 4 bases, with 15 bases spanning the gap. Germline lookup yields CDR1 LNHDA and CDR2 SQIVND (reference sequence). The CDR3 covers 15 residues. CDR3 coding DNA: TGTGCCAGTAGTCTTGGGACTGAAAGAAATCAGCCCCAGCATTTT. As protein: CASSLGTERNQPQHF.

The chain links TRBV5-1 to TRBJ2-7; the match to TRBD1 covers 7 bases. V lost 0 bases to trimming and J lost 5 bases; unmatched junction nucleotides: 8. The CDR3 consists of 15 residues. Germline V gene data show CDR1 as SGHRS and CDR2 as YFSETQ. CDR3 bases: TGCGCCAGCAGCTTGGCGGGGACAGATTTCGACGAGCAGTACTTC. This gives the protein CASSLAGTDFDEQYF.

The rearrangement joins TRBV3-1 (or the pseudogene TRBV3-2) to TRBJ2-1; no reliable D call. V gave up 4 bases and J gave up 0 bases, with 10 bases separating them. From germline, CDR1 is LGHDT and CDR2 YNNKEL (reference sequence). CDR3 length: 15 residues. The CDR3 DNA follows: TGTGCCAGCAGCCTCTACTCTAGCTCCTACAATGAGCAGTTCTTC. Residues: CASSLYSSSYNEQFF.

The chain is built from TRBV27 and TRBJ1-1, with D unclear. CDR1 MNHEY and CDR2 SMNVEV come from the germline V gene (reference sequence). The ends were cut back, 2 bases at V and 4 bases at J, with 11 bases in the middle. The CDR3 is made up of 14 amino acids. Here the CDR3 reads CASSLAGRGTEAFF. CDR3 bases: TGTGCCAGCAGTTTAGCGGGCCGAGGCACTGAAGCTTTCTTT.

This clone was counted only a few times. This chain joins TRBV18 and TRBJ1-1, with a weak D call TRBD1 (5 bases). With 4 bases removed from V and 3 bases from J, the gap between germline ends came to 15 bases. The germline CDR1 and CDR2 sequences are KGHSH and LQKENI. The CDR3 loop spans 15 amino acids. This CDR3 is CASSLRAWGDTEAFF. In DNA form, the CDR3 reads TGTGCCAGCTCACTACGGGCATGGGGCGACACTGAAGCTTTCTTT.

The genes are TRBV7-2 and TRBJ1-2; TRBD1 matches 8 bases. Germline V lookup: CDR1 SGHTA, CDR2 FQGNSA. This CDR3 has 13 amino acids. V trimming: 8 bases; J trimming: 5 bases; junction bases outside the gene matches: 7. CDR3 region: CASVPRTGYGYTF. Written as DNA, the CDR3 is TGTGCCAGCGTCCCCCGGACAGGGTATGGCTACACCTTC.

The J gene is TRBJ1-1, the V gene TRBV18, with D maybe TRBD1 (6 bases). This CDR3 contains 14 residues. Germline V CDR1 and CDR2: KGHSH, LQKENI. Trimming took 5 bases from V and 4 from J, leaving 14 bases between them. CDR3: CASSSLQGSTEAFF. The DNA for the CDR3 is TGTGCCAGCTCATCCCTCCAGGGGAGCACTGAAGCTTTCTTT.

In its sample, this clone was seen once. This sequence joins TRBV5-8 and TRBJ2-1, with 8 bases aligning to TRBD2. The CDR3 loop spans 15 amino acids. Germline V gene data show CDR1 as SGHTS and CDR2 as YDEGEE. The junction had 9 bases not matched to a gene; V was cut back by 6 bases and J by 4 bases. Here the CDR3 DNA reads TGTGCCAGCACCCAGGGTAGCGGGGTTTACAATGAGCAGTTCTTC. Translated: CASTQGSGVYNEQFF.

CDR3 residues: CASSTSGTGGNEQFF. CDR3 bases: TGTGCCAGCTCAACTTCCGGGACAGGGGGCAATGAGCAGTTCTTC. The chain has TRBV18 and TRBJ2-1, with 11 bases matching TRBD1. The V gene end was trimmed by 5 bases and the J gene end by 6 bases; junction bases not matched to a gene: 6. The CDR3 sequence is 15 residues long. Germline V lookup: CDR1 KGHSH, CDR2 LQKENI.

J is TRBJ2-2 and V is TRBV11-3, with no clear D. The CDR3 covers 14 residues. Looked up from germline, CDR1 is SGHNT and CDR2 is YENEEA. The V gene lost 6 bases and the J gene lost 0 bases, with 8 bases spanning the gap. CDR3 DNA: TGTGCCAGCAGGGCTGGGCCGAACACCGGGGAGCTGTTTTTT. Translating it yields CASRAGPNTGELFF.

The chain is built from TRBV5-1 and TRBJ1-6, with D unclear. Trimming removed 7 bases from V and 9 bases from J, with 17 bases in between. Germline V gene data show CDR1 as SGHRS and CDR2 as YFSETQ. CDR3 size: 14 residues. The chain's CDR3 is CASRNGEITSPLHF. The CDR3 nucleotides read TGCGCCAGCCGTAATGGGGAGATAACTTCACCCCTCCACTTT.

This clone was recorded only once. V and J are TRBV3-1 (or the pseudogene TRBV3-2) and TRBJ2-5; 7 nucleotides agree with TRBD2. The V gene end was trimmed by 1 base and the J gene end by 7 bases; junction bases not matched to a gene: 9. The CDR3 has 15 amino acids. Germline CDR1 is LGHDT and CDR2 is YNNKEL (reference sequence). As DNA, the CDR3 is TGTGCCAGCAGCCAAGGGCGGGGCCCGGGAGGGACCCAGTACTTC. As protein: CASSQGRGPGGTQYF.

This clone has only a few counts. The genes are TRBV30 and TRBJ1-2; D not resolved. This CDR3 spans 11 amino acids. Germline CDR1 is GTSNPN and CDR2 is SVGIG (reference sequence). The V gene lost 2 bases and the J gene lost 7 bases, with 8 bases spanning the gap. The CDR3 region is CAWSTGVGYTF. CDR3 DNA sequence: TGTGCCTGGAGTACCGGGGTTGGCTACACCTTC.

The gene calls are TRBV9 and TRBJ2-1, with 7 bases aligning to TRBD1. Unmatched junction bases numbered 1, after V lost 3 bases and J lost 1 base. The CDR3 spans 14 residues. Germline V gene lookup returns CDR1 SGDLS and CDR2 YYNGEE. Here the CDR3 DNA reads TGTGCCAGCAGCGCGACAGGGTCCTACAATGAGCAGTTCTTC. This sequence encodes CASSATGSYNEQFF.

For the CDR3, the DNA is TGTGCCAGCAGCCATACCCCCGGGTCCTCTACCAACGAGCAGTACTTC. Translation: CASSHTPGSSTNEQYF. This chain joins TRBV3-1 (or the pseudogene TRBV3-2) and TRBJ2-7; D remains unclear. V gave up 3 bases and J gave up 5 bases, with 20 bases separating them. Germline CDR1 is LGHDT and CDR2 is YNNKEL (reference sequence). The CDR3 is 16 residues long.

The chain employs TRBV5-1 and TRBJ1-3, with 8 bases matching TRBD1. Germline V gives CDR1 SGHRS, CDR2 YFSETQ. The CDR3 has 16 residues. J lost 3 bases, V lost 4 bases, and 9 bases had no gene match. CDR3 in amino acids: CASSPRTGGNGNTIYF. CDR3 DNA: TGCGCCAGCAGCCCCCGAACAGGGGGTAATGGAAACACCATATATTTT.

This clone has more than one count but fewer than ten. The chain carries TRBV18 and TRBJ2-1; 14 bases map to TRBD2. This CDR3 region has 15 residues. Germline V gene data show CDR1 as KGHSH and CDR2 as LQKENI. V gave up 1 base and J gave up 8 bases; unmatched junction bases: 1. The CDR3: CASSPRLAGGDEQFF. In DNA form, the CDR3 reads TGTGCCAGCTCACCACGACTAGCGGGGGGGGATGAGCAGTTCTTC.

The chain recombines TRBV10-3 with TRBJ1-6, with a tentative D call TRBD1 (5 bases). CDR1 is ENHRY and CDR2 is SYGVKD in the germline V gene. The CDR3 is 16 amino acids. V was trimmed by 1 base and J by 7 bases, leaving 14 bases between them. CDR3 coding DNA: TGTGCCATCAGTGAGTTCGGGGGTGCTATGAATTCACCCCTCCACTTT. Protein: CAISEFGGAMNSPLHF.

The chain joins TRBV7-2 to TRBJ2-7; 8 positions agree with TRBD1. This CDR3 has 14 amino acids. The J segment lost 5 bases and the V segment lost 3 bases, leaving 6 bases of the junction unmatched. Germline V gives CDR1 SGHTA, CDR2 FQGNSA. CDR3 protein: CASSFGGQGHEQYF. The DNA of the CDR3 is TGTGCCAGCAGCTTTGGTGGACAGGGCCACGAGCAGTACTTC. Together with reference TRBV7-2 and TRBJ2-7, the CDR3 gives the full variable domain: GAGVSQSPSNKVTEKGKDVELRCDPISGHTALYWYRQSLGQGLEFLIYFQGNSAPDKSGLPSDRFSAERTGGSVSTLTIQRTQQEDSAVYLCASSFGGQGHEQYFGPGTRLTVT.

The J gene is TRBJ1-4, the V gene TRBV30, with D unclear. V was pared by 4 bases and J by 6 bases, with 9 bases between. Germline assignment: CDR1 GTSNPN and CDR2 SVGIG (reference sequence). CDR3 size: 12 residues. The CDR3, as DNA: TGTGCCTGGAACCCCCGGGATGAAAAACTGTTTTTT. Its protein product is CAWNPRDEKLFF.

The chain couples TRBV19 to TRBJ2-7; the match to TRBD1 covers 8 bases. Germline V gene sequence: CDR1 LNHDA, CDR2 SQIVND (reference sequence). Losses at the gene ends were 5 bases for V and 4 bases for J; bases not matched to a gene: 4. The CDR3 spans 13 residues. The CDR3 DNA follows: TGTGCCAGTAGTCCCAGGGGGCTGTACGAGCAGTACTTC. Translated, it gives CASSPRGLYEQYF.

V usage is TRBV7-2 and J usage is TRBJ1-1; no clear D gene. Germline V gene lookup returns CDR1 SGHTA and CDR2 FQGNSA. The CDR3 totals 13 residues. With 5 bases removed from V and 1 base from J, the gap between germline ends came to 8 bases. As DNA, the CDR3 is TGTGCCAGCAGCCGTCCGTCGAACACTGAAGCTTTCTTT. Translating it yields CASSRPSNTEAFF.

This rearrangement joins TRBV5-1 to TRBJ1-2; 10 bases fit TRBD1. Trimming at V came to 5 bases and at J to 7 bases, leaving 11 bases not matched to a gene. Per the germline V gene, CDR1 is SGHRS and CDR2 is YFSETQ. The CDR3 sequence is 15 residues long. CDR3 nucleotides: TGCGCCAGCAGACAGACCGGGACAGGGGTCGGTGGCTACACCTTC. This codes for CASRQTGTGVGGYTF.

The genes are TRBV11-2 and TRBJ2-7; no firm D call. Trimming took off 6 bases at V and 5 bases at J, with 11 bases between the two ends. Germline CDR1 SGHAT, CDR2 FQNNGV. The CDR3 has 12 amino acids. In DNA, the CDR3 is TGTGCCAGCAGGACAACACAAGACGAGCAGTACTTC. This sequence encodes CASRTTQDEQYF.

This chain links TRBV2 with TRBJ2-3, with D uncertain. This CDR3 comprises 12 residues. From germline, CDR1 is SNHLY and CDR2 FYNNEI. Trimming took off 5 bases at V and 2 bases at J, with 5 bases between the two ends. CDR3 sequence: CASSSNTDTQYF. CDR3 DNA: TGTGCCAGCAGTTCCAACACAGATACGCAGTATTTT.